This TCR beta chain originates from a study of blood T cell repertoires in COVID-19. Study background: COVID-19 samples collected from the United States, Italy and Spain covered acute and convalescent phases. Nucleic acid was either cDNA or gDNA, and it came from T cells, B-cell-depleted T cells, or PBMCs.

The Seattle patients, enrolled during active infection, were followed longitudinally. The data were produced by immunoSEQ multiplex PCR, yet TCRdb's version contains in-frame clones alone and is incomplete. The table lists 200,000 to 250,000 clones, around 90% of them singletons. Unmatched junction bases numbered 9, after V lost 3 bases and J lost 7 bases. Germline CDR1 is SGDLS and CDR2 is YYNGEE. The length of the CDR3 is 16 residues. The sample consisted of peripheral blood. The sequence derives from a man aged 55 to 70 with COVID-19, enrolled during active disease. The V call is TRBV9, the J call TRBJ1-3; 11 bases match TRBD1. The CDR3 reads CASSASGTGGWNTIYF. Written as DNA, the CDR3 is TGTGCCAGCAGCGCTTCCGGGACAGGGGGATGGAACACCATATATTTT. Full variable domain (missing parts from reference TRBV9 and TRBJ1-3): DSGVTQTPKHLITATGQRVTLRCSPRSGDLSVYWYQQSLDQGLQFLIQYYNGEERAKGNILERFSAQQFPDLHSELNLSSLELGDSALYFCASSASGTGGWNTIYFGEGSWLTVV.